This T cell receptor (beta chain) was found in a study of blood T cell repertoires in COVID-19. In the study overall: Acute and convalescent COVID-19 specimens originated in the United States, Italy and Spain. PBMCs, B-cell-depleted T cells, or T cells provided the cDNA or gDNA that made up the material.

Trimming took 0 bases from V and 6 from J; bases not matched to a gene: 4. Germline CDR1 is SGHAT and CDR2 is FQNNGV. The CDR3 is 15 residues long. The authors' processing: The authors estimated nucleated cell counts from reference gene primer amplification. Repertoires were generated with immunoSEQ multiplex PCR, while TCRdb's copy carries only in-frame clones and drops some. V and J calls and clone size are copied from that table; D and trimming were computed from the DNA. The sample has about 140,000 clones; about four fifths are singletons. The sequencing sample was made of peripheral blood. This receptor was identified in a man in his 70s who had recovered from COVID-19. The chain couples TRBV11-2 to TRBJ2-2; TRBD1 aligns across 7 bases. This CDR3 reads CASSLDDRAAGELFF. In DNA, the CDR3 is TGTGCCAGCAGCTTAGATGACAGGGCGGCCGGGGAGCTGTTTTTT. Full variable domain (outside the CDR3, taken from reference TRBV11-2 and TRBJ2-2): EAGVAQSPRYKIIEKRQSVAFWCNPISGHATLYWYQQILGQGPKLLIQFQNNGVVDDSQLPKDRFSAERLKGVDSTLKIQPAKLEDSAVYLCASSLDDRAAGELFFGEGSRLTVL.